This is a list of T cell receptor beta chains from one sample in a study of shared clonotypes between healthy human individuals. Profiled with immunoSEQ multiplex PCR; TCRdb holds only in-frame clones, not every one. The sample holds roughly 590,000 clones; roughly 95% are singletons and the top ten take roughly 0.1%. The sequencing input was naive CD8+ T cells sorted from blood. Receptors were obtained from a woman aged 30 to 39 in good health. The CDR3 runs from the conserved cysteine through the conserved F or W. Fields, in order: V gene, J gene, D gene, clone size, CDR3 DNA, CDR3 protein. The D gene is left open where the match is weak. Size values are once, few and many counts, or a class for expanded clones, and some rows have none.

v_call: TRBV5-6
j_call: TRBJ2-7
d_call: TRBD1
clone_size: .
cdr3_nt: TGTGCCAGCAGCCTGGACAGGGGGCACTCCTACGAGCAGTACTTC
cdr3_aa: CASSLDRGHSYEQYF

v_call: TRBV6-5
j_call: TRBJ2-5
d_call: TRBD1
clone_size: .
cdr3_nt: TGTGCCAGCAGTTACTCCGGGACAGGGAGAGAGACCCAGTACTTC
cdr3_aa: CASSYSGTGRETQYF

v_call: TRBV5-1
j_call: TRBJ1-2
d_call: .
clone_size: .
cdr3_nt: TGCGCCAGCAGCTTGTCAGGGAACTATGGCTACACCTTC
cdr3_aa: CASSLSGNYGYTF

v_call: TRBV28
j_call: TRBJ2-7
d_call: .
clone_size: once
cdr3_nt: TGTGCCAGCAGTTTTTCTGCTCGGGATTACGAGCAGTACTTC
cdr3_aa: CASSFSARDYEQYF

v_call: TRBV27
j_call: TRBJ1-6
d_call: .
clone_size: .
cdr3_nt: TGTGCCAGCAGTTATACAGGGATGCCGACCCTCCACTTT
cdr3_aa: CASSYTGMPTLHF

v_call: TRBV2
j_call: TRBJ2-7
d_call: .
clone_size: .
cdr3_nt: TGTGCCAGCAGTGACAGTCTCGGCGAGCAGTACTTC
cdr3_aa: CASSDSLGEQYF

v_call: TRBV6-1
j_call: TRBJ1-3
d_call: .
clone_size: .
cdr3_nt: TGTGCCAGCCGGATCTCTGGAAACACCATATATTTT
cdr3_aa: CASRISGNTIYF

v_call: TRBV4-2
j_call: TRBJ1-1
d_call: .
clone_size: .
cdr3_nt: TGTGCCAGCAGCCAACCGGGAACGAGGATGAACACTGAAGCTTTCTTT
cdr3_aa: CASSQPGTRMNTEAFF

v_call: TRBV14
j_call: TRBJ2-7
d_call: .
clone_size: .
cdr3_nt: TGTGCCAGCAGCCCCGGACGAGGGAGCTACGAGCAGTACTTC
cdr3_aa: CASSPGRGSYEQYF

v_call: TRBV5-4
j_call: TRBJ2-1
d_call: .
clone_size: .
cdr3_nt: TGTGCCAGCAGCCAATCACTGAAGGGGTACGACAATGAGCAGTTCTTC
cdr3_aa: CASSQSLKGYDNEQFF

v_call: TRBV13
j_call: TRBJ2-4
d_call: TRBD2
clone_size: .
cdr3_nt: TGTGCCAGCAGCCGCCGACTAGCGGGGTACGGTATAGCCAAAAACATTCAGTACTTC
cdr3_aa: CASSRRLAGYGIAKNIQYF

v_call: TRBV2
j_call: TRBJ1-4
d_call: .
clone_size: .
cdr3_nt: TGTGCCAGCAGTCCCGGGACTTTACTAACTAATGAAAAACTGTTTTTT
cdr3_aa: CASSPGTLLTNEKLFF

v_call: TRBV5-1
j_call: TRBJ2-5
d_call: .
clone_size: .
cdr3_nt: TGCGCCAGCAGGGAAGAGCTACTAGCATTCGAGACCCAGTACTTC
cdr3_aa: CASREELLAFETQYF

v_call: TRBV5-6
j_call: TRBJ2-1
d_call: .
clone_size: once
cdr3_nt: TGTGCCAGCAGCTCCGGGAATGAGCAGTTCTTC
cdr3_aa: CASSSGNEQFF

v_call: TRBV5-1
j_call: TRBJ2-7
d_call: .
clone_size: .
cdr3_nt: TGCGCCAGCAGCTTGGTTGGGAGCGTTGCCTACGAGCAGTACTTC
cdr3_aa: CASSLVGSVAYEQYF

v_call: TRBV9
j_call: TRBJ2-1
d_call: TRBD2
clone_size: .
cdr3_nt: TGTGCCAGCAGCGACGTACTAGCGGGAGGTCATGAGCAGTTCTTC
cdr3_aa: CASSDVLAGGHEQFF

v_call: TRBV28
j_call: TRBJ2-1
d_call: .
clone_size: .
cdr3_nt: TGTGCCAGCAGCAACCCACCCCGAGCTTTCTACAATGAGCAGTTCTTC
cdr3_aa: CASSNPPRAFYNEQFF

v_call: TRBV19
j_call: TRBJ1-5
d_call: TRBD1
clone_size: .
cdr3_nt: TGTGCCAGTAGTGCCGGGACAGGGGGAGATTGGAATCAGCCCCAGCATTTT
cdr3_aa: CASSAGTGGDWNQPQHF

v_call: TRBV28
j_call: TRBJ2-4
d_call: .
clone_size: .
cdr3_nt: TGTGCCAGCAGTTTTTCCTTAGCCAAAAACATTCAGTACTTC
cdr3_aa: CASSFSLAKNIQYF

v_call: TRBV27
j_call: TRBJ1-2
d_call: .
clone_size: .
cdr3_nt: TGTGCCAGCAGTTTAGGTGGGGCAGGAGCTAACTATGGCTACACCTTC
cdr3_aa: CASSLGGAGANYGYTF

v_call: TRBV7-9
j_call: TRBJ2-5
d_call: .
clone_size: .
cdr3_nt: TGTGCCAGCACCCCAAAAGGACTGGAGACCCAGTACTTC
cdr3_aa: CASTPKGLETQYF

v_call: TRBV7-2
j_call: TRBJ2-2
d_call: TRBD2
clone_size: .
cdr3_nt: TGTGCCAGCAGCTCGTCAGGACTAGCGGGAGGGCCCTCCGGGGAGCTGTTTTTT
cdr3_aa: CASSSSGLAGGPSGELFF

v_call: TRBV2
j_call: TRBJ2-1
d_call: .
clone_size: .
cdr3_nt: TGTGCCAGCCATCATTCAGGGGACAATGAGCAGTTCTTC
cdr3_aa: CASHHSGDNEQFF

v_call: TRBV29-1
j_call: TRBJ2-1
d_call: .
clone_size: .
cdr3_nt: TGCAGCGTGGGTAGCGGACTCTACAATGAGCAGTTCTTC
cdr3_aa: CSVGSGLYNEQFF

v_call: TRBV6-5
j_call: TRBJ2-7
d_call: TRBD1
clone_size: .
cdr3_nt: TGTGCCAGCAGTGGGACAGGGTCCTACGAGCAGTACTTC
cdr3_aa: CASSGTGSYEQYF

v_call: TRBV5-6
j_call: TRBJ1-1
d_call: .
clone_size: .
cdr3_nt: TGTGCCAGCAGCTTGCGGGAGGCCACTGAAGCTTTCTTT
cdr3_aa: CASSLREATEAFF

v_call: TRBV6-1
j_call: TRBJ1-5
d_call: .
clone_size: .
cdr3_nt: TGTGCCAGCAGTGAAAAGGGTGCAGGGTGGGATCAGCCCCAGCATTTT
cdr3_aa: CASSEKGAGWDQPQHF

v_call: TRBV19
j_call: TRBJ2-5
d_call: .
clone_size: .
cdr3_nt: TGTGCCAGTAGTCTTGGGGTAGGGATGGGGGAGACCCAGTACTTC
cdr3_aa: CASSLGVGMGETQYF

v_call: TRBV27
j_call: TRBJ2-7
d_call: .
clone_size: .
cdr3_nt: TGTGCCAGCAGTCCCAGGGGTGGGGTCTCCTACGAGCAGTACTTC
cdr3_aa: CASSPRGGVSYEQYF

v_call: TRBV5-1
j_call: TRBJ2-7
d_call: TRBD2
clone_size: .
cdr3_nt: TGCGCCAGCAGCCGCAAGGCCCGACTAGGAGTAGCGGGAGAGCAGTACTTC
cdr3_aa: CASSRKARLGVAGEQYF

v_call: TRBV9
j_call: TRBJ1-4
d_call: .
clone_size: .
cdr3_nt: TGTGCCAGCAGCGTAGAGGGGGACCTGAATCTAGGAAAACTGTTTTTT
cdr3_aa: CASSVEGDLNLGKLFF

v_call: TRBV2
j_call: TRBJ2-4
d_call: TRBD1
clone_size: .
cdr3_nt: TGTGCCATTACTGGGACAGGGGAAAACATTCAGTACTTC
cdr3_aa: CAITGTGENIQYF

v_call: TRBV28
j_call: TRBJ1-4
d_call: .
clone_size: .
cdr3_nt: TGTGCCAGCAGTTTTCGTTTGGATGAAAAACTGTTTTTT
cdr3_aa: CASSFRLDEKLFF

v_call: TRBV19
j_call: TRBJ2-5
d_call: TRBD1
clone_size: .
cdr3_nt: TGTGCCAGTAAAGGGGGCCTCAGGGAGACCCAGTACTTC
cdr3_aa: CASKGGLRETQYF

v_call: TRBV16
j_call: TRBJ1-1
d_call: TRBD1
clone_size: .
cdr3_nt: TGTGCCAGCAGCCAAGACAGGGTCGCGGGTGAAGCTTTCTTT
cdr3_aa: CASSQDRVAGEAFF

v_call: TRBV10-2
j_call: TRBJ2-5
d_call: TRBD2
clone_size: .
cdr3_nt: TGCGCCAGCTCGGCTAGCGGAGATGACCAAGAGACCCAGTACTTC
cdr3_aa: CASSASGDDQETQYF

v_call: TRBV11-2
j_call: TRBJ2-3
d_call: .
clone_size: .
cdr3_nt: TGTGCCAGCAGCTTACTGGGTTGGGACTCTTCAGATACGCAGTATTTT
cdr3_aa: CASSLLGWDSSDTQYF

v_call: TRBV27
j_call: TRBJ1-5
d_call: .
clone_size: .
cdr3_nt: TGTGCCAGCAGTTTATCGTTCAATAGCAATCAGCCCCAGCATTTT
cdr3_aa: CASSLSFNSNQPQHF

v_call: TRBV14
j_call: TRBJ1-5
d_call: .
clone_size: .
cdr3_nt: TGTGCCAGCAGCCAAGAACCGGACAGTAACAATCAGCCCCAGCATTTT
cdr3_aa: CASSQEPDSNNQPQHF

v_call: TRBV15
j_call: TRBJ2-1
d_call: TRBD2
clone_size: .
cdr3_nt: TGTGCCACCAGCAGAGCGGCCCTAGCGGGAGACAATGAGCAGTTCTTC
cdr3_aa: CATSRAALAGDNEQFF